These 21 T cell receptor beta chains were sequenced from one sample in a study of CD8 T cells in ankylosing spondylitis. MiXCR, run by TCRdb on the 5' RACE reads, gives a single entry per CDR3 protein. The sample holds under 150,000 distinct CDR3 sequences; 10% to 12% are singletons and the top ten take roughly 4.5%. The sample consisted of blood, either unsorted or a sorted T cell fraction (not recorded which). These TCRs come from a female donor with ankylosing spondylitis or in good health (not recorded which).

This clonotype came up many times. The J gene is TRBJ2-3, the V gene TRBV15; 10 bases align to TRBD2. CDR3 size: 15 residues. CDR1 is LNHNV, CDR2 YYDKDF, per germline (reference sequence). Trimming at V came to 3 bases and at J to 7 bases, leaving 7 bases not matched to a gene. The CDR3 DNA reads as TGTGCCACCAGCAGCGGGACTAGCGAAACCTATACGCAGTATTTT. This gives the protein CATSSGTSETYTQYF.

The gene calls are TRBV12-3 or TRBV12-4 and TRBJ2-4, with 9 bases that match TRBD2. V was clipped by 7 bases and J by 0 bases; unmatched bases: 13. The CDR3 is 18 residues long. DNA for the CDR3: TGTGCCAGCACTTACCTAGCGGGATCATCGTTAGCCAAAAACATTCAGTACTTC. Protein sequence: CASTYLAGSSLAKNIQYF.

V is TRBV6-1 and J is TRBJ2-3; unclear D gene. The germline gives CDR1 MNHNS, CDR2 SASEGT. V lost 11 bases to trimming and J lost 0 bases, with 15 bases between them. This CDR3 has 14 amino acids. The CDR3 loop is CAGTRARSTDTQYF. The DNA of the CDR3 is TGTGCCGGCACTCGGGCACGGAGCACAGATACGCAGTATTTT.

The J gene is TRBJ2-7, the V gene TRBV11-2; perhaps TRBD1 as D (6 bases). There are 14 residues in the CDR3. Germline V gives CDR1 SGHAT, CDR2 FQNNGV. V lost 1 base and J lost 6, with 13 bases in between. The CDR3 here is CASSLGGGPREQYF. CDR3 nucleotides: TGTGCCAGCAGCTTAGGAGGGGGTCCCCGCGAGCAGTACTTC. Filled out from reference TRBV11-2 and TRBJ2-7, the complete variable domain reads EAGVAQSPRYKIIEKRQSVAFWCNPISGHATLYWYQQILGQGPKLLIQFQNNGVVDDSQLPKDRFSAERLKGVDSTLKIQPAKLEDSAVYLCASSLGGGPREQYFGPGTRLTVT.

This clonotype was seen at least ten times. This sequence joins TRBV3-1 and TRBJ2-3; D gene ambiguous. Trimming removed 4 bases at V and 0 bases at J, with 5 bases between. CDR1 is LGHDT and CDR2 is YNNKEL in the germline V gene (reference sequence). This CDR3 is built from 13 residues. CDR3 sequence: CASSLQSTDTQYF. The DNA of the CDR3 is TGTGCCAGCAGCCTCCAAAGCACAGATACGCAGTATTTT.

This clonotype was seen ten or more times. This chain connects TRBV7-9 to TRBJ1-1, with D unclear. This CDR3 has 16 amino acids. V lost 2 bases to trimming and J lost 3 bases, with 16 bases between them. In germline, CDR1 is SEHNR, CDR2 FQNEAQ (reference sequence). Here the CDR3 reads CASSLSPAGEDTEAFF. The CDR3, as DNA: TGTGCCAGCAGCTTAAGCCCTGCCGGGGAGGACACTGAAGCTTTCTTT.

This clonotype was recorded a few times. The chain has TRBV5-5 and TRBJ1-2, with 8 bases fitting TRBD1. CDR1 is SGHKS, CDR2 YYEKEE, per germline (reference sequence). The CDR3 consists of 14 residues. Unmatched junction bases numbered 6, after V lost 4 bases and J lost 4 bases. The CDR3 coding sequence is TGTGCCAGCAGCCTGTCAGGGGGCCTCTATGGCTACACCTTC. Amino acid sequence: CASSLSGGLYGYTF.

This clonotype has ten or more counts. This chain links TRBV2 with TRBJ1-5; tentative D call: TRBD1 (6 bases). V lost 4 bases to trimming and J lost 9 bases, with 16 bases between them. Germline assignment: CDR1 SNHLY and CDR2 FYNNEI. The CDR3 covers 14 residues. CDR3 region: CASSGQGYPLPQHF. CDR3 coding DNA: TGTGCCAGCAGTGGGCAGGGGTACCCATTGCCCCAGCATTTT.

This clonotype was found once. A read error is possible here, since a much larger clone lies one base away. This chain joins TRBV24-1 and TRBJ2-1; the D gene is possibly TRBD2 (5 bases). The CDR3 extends over 15 amino acids. Germline V CDR1 and CDR2: KGHDR, SFDVKD. V dropped 2 bases and J dropped 5 bases, with 12 bases sitting between them. CDR3: CATSDSDGVDNEQFF. In DNA form, the CDR3 reads TGTGCCACCAGTGATTCGGACGGGGTGGACAATGAGCAGTTCTTC.

This clonotype was recorded many times. The chain recombines TRBV5-1 with TRBJ1-1, with 8 bases aligning to TRBD1. The V segment lost 4 bases and the J segment 3 bases; nucleotides outside the gene matches: 5. CDR1 is SGHRS and CDR2 is YFSETQ in the germline V gene. The CDR3 is 14 amino acids. The CDR3 DNA follows: TGCGCCAGCAGCATGACAGGGGTTGACACTGAAGCTTTCTTT. The encoded protein is CASSMTGVDTEAFF.

This clonotype has only a few counts. The DNA of the CDR3 is TGCGCCAGCAGCTTACCATGGACCGGAGAGACCCAGTACTTC. Translating gives CASSLPWTGETQYF. This chain links TRBV5-1 with TRBJ2-5; D is ambiguous. Germline lookup yields CDR1 SGHRS and CDR2 YFSETQ. The CDR3 consists of 14 residues. Trimming took off 2 bases at V and 4 bases at J, with 12 bases between the two ends.

In its sample, this clonotype was seen many times. DNA of the CDR3: TGCAGTGCTAGAGGGAGGACAGGGGGGGCCTATGGCTACACCTTC. This encodes CSARGRTGGAYGYTF. V gene TRBV20-1 combines with J gene TRBJ1-2, with TRBD1 matching over 10 bases. The CDR3 is made up of 15 amino acids. The V gene's germline CDR1 is DFQATT and CDR2 SNEGSKA (reference sequence). The junction had 6 bases not matched to a gene; V was cut back by 1 base and J by 4 bases.

Ten or more counts support this clonotype. V and J are TRBV20-1 and TRBJ2-3, with 12 bases fitting TRBD2. The CDR3 spans 15 residues. Trimming removed 4 bases from V and 3 bases from J; junction bases left unmatched: 5. CDR1 DFQATT and CDR2 SNEGSKA come from the germline V gene (reference sequence). In nucleotides, the CDR3 is TGCAGTGCTATTTTAGGGACTAGCGGGACAGATACGCAGTATTTT. This codes for CSAILGTSGTDTQYF.

This clonotype was recorded many times. The chain couples TRBV7-9 to TRBJ2-2, with a tentative D call TRBD2 (6 bases). Germline V gene lookup returns CDR1 SEHNR and CDR2 FQNEAQ (reference sequence). Trimming removed 1 base at V and 6 bases at J, with 15 bases between. This CDR3 is 16 amino acids long. The CDR3 sequence is CASSLVGGKKAGELFF. CDR3 nucleotides: TGTGCCAGCAGCTTAGTAGGCGGGAAGAAGGCCGGGGAGCTGTTTTTT.

This clonotype was picked up many times. V and J are TRBV7-3 and TRBJ2-3, with 7 bases lining up with TRBD1. Germline V CDR1 and CDR2: SGHTA, FQGTGA. This CDR3 contains 14 residues. Trimming took 0 bases from V and 4 from J; bases not matched to a gene: 1. This CDR3 reads CASSLTQGADTQYF. The DNA of the CDR3 is TGTGCCAGCAGCTTAACCCAGGGGGCAGATACGCAGTATTTT.

This clonotype has a count of ten or more. The V call is TRBV7-9, the J call TRBJ2-7; 12 nucleotides align to TRBD2. Germline V gives CDR1 SEHNR, CDR2 FQNEAQ (reference sequence). CDR3 length: 15 amino acids. Trimming removed 1 base from V and 4 bases from J; junction bases left unmatched: 2. CDR3 amino acids: CASSLGLAGAYEQYF. The CDR3, as DNA: TGTGCCAGCAGCTTAGGACTAGCGGGAGCTTACGAGCAGTACTTC.

This clonotype was counted at least ten times. V and J are TRBV7-9 and TRBJ2-5, with D unresolved. Germline V gene sequence: CDR1 SEHNR, CDR2 FQNEAQ (reference sequence). V lost 4 bases, J lost 4 bases, and 16 bases lay in between. CDR3 length: 15 residues. The CDR3 region has the DNA TGTGCCAGCAGCTACGGTGGGAATAATGGAGAGACCCAGTACTTC. Translation gives CASSYGGNNGETQYF.

This clonotype came up a few times. This rearrangement joins TRBV20-1 to TRBJ2-5; D unclear. Germline V gene lookup returns CDR1 DFQATT and CDR2 SNEGSKA (reference sequence). The CDR3 runs 14 residues. Trimming removed 5 bases from V and 1 base from J, with 14 bases in between. The chain's CDR3 is CSAVVPGLQETQYF. Written as DNA, the CDR3 is TGCAGTGCTGTTGTGCCGGGTCTCCAAGAGACCCAGTACTTC.

This clonotype occurred a few times. The CDR3 sequence is CASSLFAQGIGELFF. In nucleotides, the CDR3 is TGTGCCAGCAGCTTGTTCGCACAGGGGATCGGGGAGCTGTTTTTT. The rearrangement links TRBV7-3 to TRBJ2-2; TRBD1 aligns across 7 bases. Germline-derived CDR1 and CDR2 are SGHTA and FQGTGA. Germline trimming cut 3 bases from V and 7 bases from J; bases unmatched to any gene: 8. The CDR3 runs to 15 residues. The whole variable domain, remainder taken from reference TRBV7-3 and TRBJ2-2, is GAGVSQTPSNKVTEKGKYVELRCDPISGHTALYWYRQSLGQGPEFLIYFQGTGAADDSGLPNDRFFAVRPEGSVSTLKIQRTERGDSAVYLCASSLFAQGIGELFFGEGSRLTVL.

For this clonotype: This may be a read error: a much more frequent sequence differs by one nucleotide. The chain joins TRBV10-3 to TRBJ1-6; D is uncertain. The CDR3 has 13 amino acids. The germline gives CDR1 ENHRY, CDR2 SYGVKD. CDR3 nucleotide sequence: TGTACCATCAGGAATCCGACCGCGGCACCCCTCCACTTT. Its translation is CTIRNPTAAPLHF.

This clonotype was counted ten times or more. The chain couples TRBV11-2 to TRBJ2-1, with 11 bases matching TRBD1. There are 15 residues in the CDR3. CDR1 and CDR2 from the germline V gene are SGHAT and FQNNGV. Germline trimming cut 5 bases from V and 9 bases from J; bases unmatched to any gene: 9. CDR3 nucleotide sequence: TGTGCCAGCAGCGAATGGACAGGGGGCTCAGGTGAGCAGTTCTTC. Protein: CASSEWTGGSGEQFF.